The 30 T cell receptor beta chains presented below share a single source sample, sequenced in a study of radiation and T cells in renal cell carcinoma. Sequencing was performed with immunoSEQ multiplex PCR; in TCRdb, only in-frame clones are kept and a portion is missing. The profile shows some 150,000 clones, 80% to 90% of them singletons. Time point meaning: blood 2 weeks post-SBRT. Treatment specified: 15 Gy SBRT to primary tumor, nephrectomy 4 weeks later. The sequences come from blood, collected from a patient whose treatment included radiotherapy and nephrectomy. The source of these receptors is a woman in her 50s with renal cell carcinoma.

The CDR3 sequence: CASSQRGRSTQYF. CDR3 in DNA: TGCGCCAGCAGCCAGCGTGGAAGGAGTACGCAGTATTTT. The chain joins TRBV4-3 to TRBJ2-3, with D uncertain. From germline, CDR1 is LGHNA and CDR2 YSLEER. Trimming cost V 3 bases and J 8 bases, with 12 bases left between them. This CDR3 comprises 13 residues.

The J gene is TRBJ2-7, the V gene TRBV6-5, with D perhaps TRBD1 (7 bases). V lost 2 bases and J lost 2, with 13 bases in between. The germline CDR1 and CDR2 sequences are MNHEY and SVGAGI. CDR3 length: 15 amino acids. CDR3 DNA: TGTGCCAGCAGTTACCGGGGCAGGGGGGCCTACGAGCAGTACTTC. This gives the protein CASSYRGRGAYEQYF.

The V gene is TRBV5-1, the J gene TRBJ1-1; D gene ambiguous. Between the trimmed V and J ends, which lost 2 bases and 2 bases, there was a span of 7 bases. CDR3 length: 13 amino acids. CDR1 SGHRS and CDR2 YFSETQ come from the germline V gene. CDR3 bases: TGCGCCAGCAGCTTCATAGAAAACACTGAAGCTTTCTTT. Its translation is CASSFIENTEAFF.

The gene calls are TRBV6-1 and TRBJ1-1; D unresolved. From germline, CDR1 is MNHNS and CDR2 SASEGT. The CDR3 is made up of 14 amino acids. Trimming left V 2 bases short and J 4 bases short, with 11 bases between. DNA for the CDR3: TGTGCCAGCAGTGAAACAAGGGCCCTCACTGAAGCTTTCTTT. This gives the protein CASSETRALTEAFF.

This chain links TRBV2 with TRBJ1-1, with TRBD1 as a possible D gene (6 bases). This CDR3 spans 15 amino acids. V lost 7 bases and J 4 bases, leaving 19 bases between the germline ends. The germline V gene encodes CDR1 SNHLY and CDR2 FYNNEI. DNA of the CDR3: TGTGCCAGCACCAAAAGGGGAAGGGGGGGCACTGAAGCTTTCTTT. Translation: CASTKRGRGGTEAFF.

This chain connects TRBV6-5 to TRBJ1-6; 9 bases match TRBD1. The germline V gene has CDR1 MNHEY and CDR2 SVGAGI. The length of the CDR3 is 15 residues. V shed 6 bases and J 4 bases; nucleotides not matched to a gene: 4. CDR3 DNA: TGTGCCAGCAGAACTGACAGGGGGTATAATTCACCCCTCCACTTT. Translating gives CASRTDRGYNSPLHF.

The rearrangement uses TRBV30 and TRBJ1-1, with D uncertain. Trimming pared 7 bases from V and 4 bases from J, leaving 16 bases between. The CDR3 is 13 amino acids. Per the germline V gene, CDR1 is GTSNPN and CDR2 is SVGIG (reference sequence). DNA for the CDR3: TGTGCCTCGAGGGAGGGAGGAGGCACTGAAGCTTTCTTT. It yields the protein CASREGGGTEAFF.

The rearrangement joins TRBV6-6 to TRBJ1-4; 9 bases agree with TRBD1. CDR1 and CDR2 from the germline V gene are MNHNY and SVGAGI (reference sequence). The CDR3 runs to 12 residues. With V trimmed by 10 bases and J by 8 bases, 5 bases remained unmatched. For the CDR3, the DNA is TGTGCCACGGGACAGGGACGAGAAAAACTGTTTTTT. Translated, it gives CATGQGREKLFF.

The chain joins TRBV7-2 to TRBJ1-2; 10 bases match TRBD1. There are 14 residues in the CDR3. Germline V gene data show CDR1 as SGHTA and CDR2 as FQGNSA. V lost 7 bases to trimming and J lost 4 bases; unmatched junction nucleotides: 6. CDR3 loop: CASTVTGGAYGYTF. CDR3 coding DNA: TGTGCCAGCACGGTGACAGGGGGCGCCTATGGCTACACCTTC. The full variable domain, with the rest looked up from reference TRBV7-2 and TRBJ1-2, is GAGVSQSPSNKVTEKGKDVELRCDPISGHTALYWYRQSLGQGLEFLIYFQGNSAPDKSGLPSDRFSAERTGGSVSTLTIQRTQQEDSAVYLCASTVTGGAYGYTFGSGTRLTVV.

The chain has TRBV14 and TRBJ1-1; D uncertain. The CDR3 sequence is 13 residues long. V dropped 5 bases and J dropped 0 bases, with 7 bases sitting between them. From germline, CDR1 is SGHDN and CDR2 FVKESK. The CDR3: CASSSSLNTEAFF. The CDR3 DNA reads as TGTGCCAGCAGCTCCTCCTTGAACACTGAAGCTTTCTTT.

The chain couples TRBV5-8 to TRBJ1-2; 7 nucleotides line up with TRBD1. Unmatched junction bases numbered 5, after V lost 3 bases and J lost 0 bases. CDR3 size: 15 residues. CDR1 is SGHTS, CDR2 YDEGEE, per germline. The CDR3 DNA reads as TGTGCCAGCAGCTACCGGGACAGCGCTAACTATGGCTACACCTTC. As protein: CASSYRDSANYGYTF. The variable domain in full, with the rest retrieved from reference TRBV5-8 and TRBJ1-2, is EAGVTQSPTHLIKTRGQQATLRCSPISGHTSVYWYQQALGLGLQFLLWYDEGEERNRGNFPPRFSGRQFPNYSSELNVNALELEDSALYLCASSYRDSANYGYTFGSGTRLTVV.

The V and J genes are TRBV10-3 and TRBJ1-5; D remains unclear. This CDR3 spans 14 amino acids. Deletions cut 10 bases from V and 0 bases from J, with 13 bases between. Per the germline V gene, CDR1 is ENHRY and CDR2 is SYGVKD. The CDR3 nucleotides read TGTGCCACCGGACTCACAAATAGCAATCAGCCCCAGCATTTT. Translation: CATGLTNSNQPQHF.

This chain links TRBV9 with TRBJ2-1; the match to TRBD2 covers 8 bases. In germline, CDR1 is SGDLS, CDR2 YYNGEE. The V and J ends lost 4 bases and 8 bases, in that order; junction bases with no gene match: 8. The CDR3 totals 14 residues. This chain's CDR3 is CASSLGLAGYEQFF. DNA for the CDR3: TGTGCCAGCAGCTTAGGACTAGCTGGCTATGAGCAGTTCTTC.

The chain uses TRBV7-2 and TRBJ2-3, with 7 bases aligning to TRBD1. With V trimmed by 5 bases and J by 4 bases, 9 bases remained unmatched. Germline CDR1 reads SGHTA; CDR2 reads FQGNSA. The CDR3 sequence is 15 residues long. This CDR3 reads CASSPQTGWSDTQYF. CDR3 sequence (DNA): TGTGCCAGCAGCCCTCAGACAGGGTGGTCAGATACGCAGTATTTT.

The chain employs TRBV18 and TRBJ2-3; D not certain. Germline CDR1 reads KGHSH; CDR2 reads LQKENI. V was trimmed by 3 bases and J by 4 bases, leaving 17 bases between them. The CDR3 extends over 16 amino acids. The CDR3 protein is CASSPPGVGRADTQYF. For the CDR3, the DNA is TGTGCCAGCTCACCCCCGGGCGTCGGGCGAGCAGATACGCAGTATTTT.

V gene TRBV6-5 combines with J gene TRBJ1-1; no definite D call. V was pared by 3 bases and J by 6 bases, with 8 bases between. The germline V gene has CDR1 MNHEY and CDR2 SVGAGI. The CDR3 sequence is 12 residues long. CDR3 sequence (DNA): TGTGCCAGCAGTTATTCGGGTTCTGAAGCTTTCTTT. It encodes CASSYSGSEAFF.

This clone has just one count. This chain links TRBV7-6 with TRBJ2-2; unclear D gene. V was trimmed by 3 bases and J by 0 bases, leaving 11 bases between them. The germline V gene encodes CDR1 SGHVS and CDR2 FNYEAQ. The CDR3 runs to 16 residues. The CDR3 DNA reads TGTGCCAGCAGCTTGGGTTTAGGAGCGAACACCGGGGAGCTGTTTTTT. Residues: CASSLGLGANTGELFF.

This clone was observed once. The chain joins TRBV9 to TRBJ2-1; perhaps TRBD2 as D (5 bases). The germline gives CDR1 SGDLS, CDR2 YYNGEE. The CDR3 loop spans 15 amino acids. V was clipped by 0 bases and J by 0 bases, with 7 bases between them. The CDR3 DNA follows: TGTGCCAGCAGCGTAGACACTAGCTCCTACAATGAGCAGTTCTTC. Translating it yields CASSVDTSSYNEQFF.

DNA for the CDR3: TGTGCCAGCAGCCTAACTCCGCAAACCTACGAGCAGTACTTC. Translating gives CASSLTPQTYEQYF. The chain is built from TRBV9 and TRBJ2-7; no definite D call. The V end was cut by 4 bases, the J end by 2 bases, with 13 bases between. The germline V gene encodes CDR1 SGDLS and CDR2 YYNGEE. The CDR3 totals 14 residues.

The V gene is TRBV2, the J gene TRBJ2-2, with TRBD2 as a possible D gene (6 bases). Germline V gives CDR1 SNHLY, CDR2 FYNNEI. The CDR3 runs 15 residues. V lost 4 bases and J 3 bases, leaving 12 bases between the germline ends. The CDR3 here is CASSGDSPHTGELFF. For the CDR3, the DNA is TGTGCCAGCAGTGGGGACTCGCCCCACACCGGGGAGCTGTTTTTT.

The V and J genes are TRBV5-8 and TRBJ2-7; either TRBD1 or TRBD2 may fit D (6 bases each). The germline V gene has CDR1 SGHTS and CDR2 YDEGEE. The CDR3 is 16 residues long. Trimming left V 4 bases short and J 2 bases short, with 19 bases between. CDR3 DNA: TGTGCCAGCAGCCCACGGGGGAGGACAGCACCCTACGAGCAGTACTTC. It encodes CASSPRGRTAPYEQYF.

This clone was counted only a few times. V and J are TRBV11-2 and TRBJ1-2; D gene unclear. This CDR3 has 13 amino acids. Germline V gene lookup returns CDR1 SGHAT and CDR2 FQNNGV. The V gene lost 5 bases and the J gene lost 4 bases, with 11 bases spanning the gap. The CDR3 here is CASSLPGSYGYTF. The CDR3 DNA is TGTGCCAGCAGCCTCCCCGGGAGCTATGGCTACACCTTC.

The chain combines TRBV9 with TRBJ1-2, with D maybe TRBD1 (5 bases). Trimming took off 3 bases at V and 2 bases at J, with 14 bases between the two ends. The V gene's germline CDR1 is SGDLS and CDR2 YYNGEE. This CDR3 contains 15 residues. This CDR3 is CASSATSGQNYGYTF. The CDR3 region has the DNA TGTGCCAGCAGCGCTACCAGCGGACAAAACTATGGCTACACCTTC.

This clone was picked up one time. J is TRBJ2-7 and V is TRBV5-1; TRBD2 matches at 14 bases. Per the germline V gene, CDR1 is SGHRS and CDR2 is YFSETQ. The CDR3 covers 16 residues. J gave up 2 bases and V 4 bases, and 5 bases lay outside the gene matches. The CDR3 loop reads CASSLPGLAGAYEQYF. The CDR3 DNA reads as TGCGCCAGCAGCCTCCCGGGACTAGCGGGGGCCTACGAGCAGTACTTC.

The CDR3 loop is CASSPGLDTDTQYF. CDR3 nucleotides: TGTGCCAGCAGCCCGGGACTAGATACAGATACGCAGTATTTT. The genes are TRBV7-9 and TRBJ2-3, with 8 nucleotides matching TRBD2. Germline V gene sequence: CDR1 SEHNR, CDR2 FQNEAQ (reference sequence). V was pared by 5 bases and J by 3 bases, with 4 bases of the junction left unmatched. This CDR3 is 14 amino acids long. The complete variable domain, with remaining parts taken from reference TRBV7-9 and TRBJ2-3, reads DTGVSQNPRHKITKRGQNVTFRCDPISEHNRLYWYRQTLGQGPEFLTYFQNEAQLEKSRLLSDRFSAERPKGSFSTLEIQRTEQGDSAMYLCASSPGLDTDTQYFGPGTRLTVL.

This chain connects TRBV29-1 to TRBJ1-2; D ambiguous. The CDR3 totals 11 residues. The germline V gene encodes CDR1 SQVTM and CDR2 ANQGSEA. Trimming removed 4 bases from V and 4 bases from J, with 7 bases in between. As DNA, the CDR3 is TGCAGCGTTGCACAGATCTATGGCTACACCTTC. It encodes CSVAQIYGYTF.

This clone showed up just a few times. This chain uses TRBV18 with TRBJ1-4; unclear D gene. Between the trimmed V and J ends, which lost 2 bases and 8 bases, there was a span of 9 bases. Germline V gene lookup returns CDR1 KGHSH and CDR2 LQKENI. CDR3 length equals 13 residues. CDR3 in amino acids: CASSPGIGEKLFF. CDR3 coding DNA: TGTGCCAGCTCACCAGGGATCGGGGAAAAACTGTTTTTT. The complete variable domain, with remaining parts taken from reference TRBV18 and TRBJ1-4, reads NAGVMQNPRHLVRRRGQEARLRCSPMKGHSHVYWYRQLPEEGLKFMVYLQKENIIDESGMPKERFSAEFPKEGPSILRIQQVVRGDSAAYFCASSPGIGEKLFFGSGTQLSVL.

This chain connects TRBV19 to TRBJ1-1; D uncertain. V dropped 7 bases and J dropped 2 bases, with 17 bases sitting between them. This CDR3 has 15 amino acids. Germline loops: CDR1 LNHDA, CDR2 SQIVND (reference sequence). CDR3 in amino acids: CASTPILKGNTEAFF. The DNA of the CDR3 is TGTGCCAGTACCCCAATTTTGAAGGGTAACACTGAAGCTTTCTTT.

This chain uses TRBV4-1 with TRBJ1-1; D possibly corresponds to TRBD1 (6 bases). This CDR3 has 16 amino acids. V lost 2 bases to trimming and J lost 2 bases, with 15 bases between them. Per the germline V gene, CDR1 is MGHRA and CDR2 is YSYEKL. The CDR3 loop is CASSQTQGASNTEAFF. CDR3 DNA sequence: TGCGCCAGCAGCCAAACACAGGGTGCGAGCAACACTGAAGCTTTCTTT.

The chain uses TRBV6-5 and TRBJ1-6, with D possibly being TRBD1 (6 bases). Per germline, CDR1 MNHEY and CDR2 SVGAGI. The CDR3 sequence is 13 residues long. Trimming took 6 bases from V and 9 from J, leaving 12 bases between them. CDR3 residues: CASRLTGASPLHF. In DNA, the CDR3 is TGTGCCAGCAGATTGACAGGAGCTTCACCCCTCCACTTT.